This TCR beta chain was found in a study of T-cell reconstitution after alpha-beta-depleted transplantation in children. Germline V CDR1 and CDR2: SGDLS, YYNGEE. CDR3 length equals 15 residues. The ends were cut back, 0 bases at V and 6 bases at J, with 13 bases in the middle. This clonotype was detected many times. TCRbeta library preparation incorporated unique molecular identifiers. TCRdb reprocessed the PCR reads with MiXCR, giving one entry per CDR3 protein. Of 120,000 or so distinct CDR3 sequences in the sample, about a tenth are singletons; the top ten hold roughly 8%. The chain is built from TRBV9 and TRBJ2-4, with D possibly TRBD2 on 6 matching bases. This specimen consisted of PBMCs from the stem cell graft donor, obtained from the stem cell graft. This clonotype originated in a human donor who donated a stem cell graft to a child with acute lymphoblastic leukemia. The CDR3 nucleotides are TGTGCCAGCAGCGTAGGGTCATTAGCGGCAAACATTCAGTACTTC. It translates to CASSVGSLAANIQYF.